The clone carrying this T cell receptor (beta chain) was observed a handful of times. What it binds is unknown. The data derive from a study of cytomegalovirus exposure and HLA in healthy donors. Whole-study findings and limits: TCR beta chains numbering under 200 were designated cytomegalovirus-associated.

This PCR relied on a set of 60 Vbeta primers and 13 Jbeta primers. This table comes from immunoSEQ multiplex PCR, and its TCRdb copy is limited to in-frame clones, with some not included. The table has under 150,000 clones, about 72% seen once. This CDR3 region has 16 residues. Looked up from germline, CDR1 is LGHNA and CDR2 is YSLEER. The V and J ends lost 4 bases and 1 base, in that order; junction bases with no gene match: 8. The clonotype was recovered from a man aged 60 to 75 in good health and CMV-seronegative. This rearrangement joins TRBV4-3 to TRBJ2-3; 7 nucleotides align to TRBD2. Sequenced input: PBMCs. CDR3 region: CASSLMASGGTDTQYF. CDR3 nucleotide sequence: TGCGCCAGCAGCCTCATGGCCAGCGGGGGCACAGATACGCAGTATTTT.